Shown below are 24 T cell receptor beta chains from a single sample sequenced in a study of shared clonotypes between healthy human individuals. Profiling relied on immunoSEQ multiplex PCR, and the TCRdb table lists in-frame clones only, not all of them. The data hold over 2 million clones, with 92% observed a single time. Source material: naive CD4+ T cells from PBMCs. Noted subset: CD45RA+ positively selected. The origin of the receptors is a man between 18 and 35 years old in good health. Some clones in this sample may be carry-over from other donors' samples.

The rearrangement uses TRBV5-1 and TRBJ2-5; TRBD2 agrees at 7 bases. The CDR3 has 15 residues. CDR1 and CDR2 from the germline V gene are SGHRS and YFSETQ. V was clipped by 2 bases and J by 7 bases; unmatched bases: 11. CDR3 in amino acids: CASSFTGEGLTTQYF. The CDR3 bases are TGCGCCAGCAGCTTCACGGGGGAGGGGCTGACGACCCAGTACTTC.

V is TRBV28 and J is TRBJ1-5; 12 nucleotides line up with TRBD1. The CDR3 length is 16 residues. After removal of 6 bases from V and 5 bases from J, the junction contained 8 bases not matched to a gene. Germline V lookup: CDR1 MDHEN, CDR2 SYDVKM. For the CDR3, the DNA is TGTGCCAGCAGGGGACAGGGGGCACCTCGGGATCAGCCCCAGCATTTT. It specifies CASRGQGAPRDQPQHF.

The chain employs TRBV10-1 and TRBJ1-1; D perhaps matches TRBD1 (5 bases). The CDR3 loop spans 12 amino acids. V lost 3 bases and J lost 11, with 13 bases in between. Germline V gene sequence: CDR1 WNHNN, CDR2 SYGVQD (reference sequence). Here the CDR3 reads CASSDPGTSAFF. The CDR3 nucleotides read TGCGCCAGCAGTGATCCCGGGACTTCGGCTTTCTTT.

The gene calls are TRBV19 and TRBJ2-3; D gene unclear. Germline CDR1 is LNHDA and CDR2 is SQIVND (reference sequence). Trimming removed 4 bases at V and 6 bases at J, with 14 bases between. The CDR3 loop spans 14 amino acids. The CDR3 here is CASSKGPVSDTQYF. CDR3 nucleotide sequence: TGTGCCAGTAGTAAGGGCCCCGTGAGCGATACGCAGTATTTT.

The chain carries TRBV29-1 and TRBJ2-5, with D possibly being TRBD1 (6 bases). Germline V gene sequence: CDR1 SQVTM, CDR2 ANQGSEA. Trimming cost V 6 bases and J 4 bases, with 12 bases left between them. CDR3 size: 12 residues. DNA for the CDR3: TGCAGCGTCGGCCGACAGGCAGAGACCCAGTACTTC. It codes for CSVGRQAETQYF.

J is TRBJ1-2 and V is TRBV2, with D perhaps TRBD1 (6 bases). Germline CDR1 is SNHLY and CDR2 is FYNNEI. V gave up 6 bases and J gave up 0 bases, with 8 bases separating them. The length of the CDR3 is 13 residues. As DNA, the CDR3 is TGTGCCAGCAGCAGGGGAACTAACTATGGCTACACCTTC. Amino acid sequence: CASSRGTNYGYTF.

This chain links TRBV7-7 with TRBJ1-3, with D uncertain. V gave up 4 bases and J gave up 4 bases, with 8 bases separating them. The CDR3 is 13 residues long. Per the germline V gene, CDR1 is SSHAT and CDR2 is FNYEAQ (reference sequence). In DNA, the CDR3 is TGTGCCAGCAGCTCCTCAACCGGAAACACCATATATTTT. The encoded protein is CASSSSTGNTIYF.

A few counts support this clone. The genes are TRBV7-9 and TRBJ1-1, with 12 nucleotides matching TRBD1. Per the germline V gene, CDR1 is SEHNR and CDR2 is FQNEAQ (reference sequence). The trim removed 5 bases at V and 0 bases at J, leaving 1 base unmatched. This CDR3 is built from 15 residues. CDR3 amino acids: CASSRDRGLNTEAFF. The CDR3 nucleotides read TGTGCCAGCAGCCGGGACAGGGGGCTGAACACTGAAGCTTTCTTT.

The J gene is TRBJ2-1, the V gene TRBV7-8, with unresolved D. Germline V gene data show CDR1 as SGHVS and CDR2 as FQNEAQ. The CDR3 extends over 11 amino acids. The V gene lost 1 base and the J gene lost 9 bases, with 4 bases spanning the gap. CDR3: CASSLEFEQFF. The CDR3 coding sequence is TGTGCCAGCAGCTTAGAGTTTGAGCAGTTCTTC.

The chain uses TRBV27 and TRBJ2-3, with TRBD1 as a possible D gene (7 bases). Trimming removed 6 bases from V and 1 base from J, with 20 bases in between. This CDR3 has 17 amino acids. CDR1 is MNHEY, CDR2 SMNVEV, per germline (reference sequence). CDR3 residues: CASRGLDRVLRTDTQYF. In DNA form, the CDR3 reads TGTGCCAGCAGGGGACTCGACAGGGTCCTACGCACAGATACGCAGTATTTT.

The gene calls are TRBV19 and TRBJ1-3; possibly TRBD1 for D (5 bases). In germline, CDR1 is LNHDA, CDR2 SQIVND (reference sequence). The V end was cut by 6 bases, the J end by 0 bases, with 12 bases between. This CDR3 has 15 residues. CDR3 coding DNA: TGTGCCAGTAGGGAGACAGAGTCCTCTGGAAACACCATATATTTT. Residues: CASRETESSGNTIYF.

The chain couples TRBV7-2 to TRBJ2-7, with no clear D. CDR1 and CDR2 from the germline V gene are SGHTA and FQGNSA. Trimming removed 6 bases at V and 0 bases at J, with 15 bases between. This CDR3 region has 15 residues. The CDR3 nucleotides are TGTGCCAGCAGACCGACGAACAGCTTCTCCTACGAGCAGTACTTC. Protein sequence: CASRPTNSFSYEQYF.

The rearrangement uses TRBV27 and TRBJ1-2; no definite D call. CDR3 length equals 14 residues. Trimming shortened V by 2 bases and J by 8 bases, and 15 bases separated the two germline ends. Germline-derived CDR1 and CDR2 are MNHEY and SMNVEV (reference sequence). CDR3 in amino acids: CASSLGQLSGGYTF. CDR3 nucleotides: TGTGCCAGCAGTTTAGGTCAGCTCTCCGGGGGCTACACCTTC.

This chain links TRBV5-1 with TRBJ2-5; 15 bases agree with TRBD2. Germline V CDR1 and CDR2: SGHRS, YFSETQ. V dropped 4 bases and J dropped 5; count of bases not matched to a gene: 6. This CDR3 is built from 16 residues. CDR3 sequence: CASSRGTSGRSETQYF. The CDR3 nucleotides read TGCGCCAGCAGCCGGGGGACTAGCGGGAGGAGTGAGACCCAGTACTTC.

V usage is TRBV7-2 and J usage is TRBJ2-1; 11 bases are a match to TRBD2. With 2 bases clipped from V and 9 bases from J, the junction kept 3 bases outside the gene matches. The CDR3 is 14 amino acids. Germline V gene lookup returns CDR1 SGHTA and CDR2 FQGNSA. The DNA of the CDR3 is TGTGCCAGCAGCTTAAGTAGCGGGAGGGGTGAGCAGTTCTTC. This encodes CASSLSSGRGEQFF.

CDR3 protein: CASRPRTQSGETQYF. The CDR3 DNA is TGTGCAAGTCGCCCGCGGACGCAGTCAGGGGAGACCCAGTACTTC. V is TRBV12-2 and J is TRBJ2-5; TRBD1, as called in the table, went unchecked against the DNA. TRBV12-2 has pseudogene status. This CDR3 is 15 amino acids long.

The V and J genes are TRBV7-9 and TRBJ2-7; D is possibly TRBD1 or TRBD2 (5 bases each). Trimming left V 1 base short and J 6 bases short, with 16 bases between. The length of the CDR3 is 15 residues. The germline V gene has CDR1 SEHNR and CDR2 FQNEAQ (reference sequence). CDR3 nucleotide sequence: TGTGCCAGCAGCTTAGAGGGGCGGGTGGGAGCCGAGCAGTACTTC. Its protein product is CASSLEGRVGAEQYF.

This rearrangement joins TRBV7-2 to TRBJ1-5, with TRBD1 identical over 8 bases. This CDR3 has 13 amino acids. CDR1 SGHTA and CDR2 FQGNSA come from the germline V gene. The V gene end was trimmed by 9 bases and the J gene end by 8 bases; junction bases not matched to a gene: 9. CDR3 residues: CASSDRAGEPQHF. CDR3 bases: TGTGCCAGTTCGGACAGGGCGGGGGAGCCCCAGCATTTT.

The rearrangement uses TRBV7-3 and TRBJ2-7; D gene unclear. The length of the CDR3 is 15 residues. Trimming removed 2 bases at V and 0 bases at J, with 11 bases between. Germline lookup yields CDR1 SGHTA and CDR2 FQGTGA. The CDR3 DNA follows: TGTGCCAGCAGCTTAGGGCTGGCTCCCTCCTACGAGCAGTACTTC. Translated: CASSLGLAPSYEQYF.

In nucleotides, the CDR3 is TGTGCCAGCTCACCACCGAGTTTCTCACAGGGTTCCAATGAGCAGTTCTTC. It encodes CASSPPSFSQGSNEQFF. This chain links TRBV18 with TRBJ2-1, with D perhaps TRBD1 (6 bases). V lost 0 bases and J 6 bases, leaving 18 bases between the germline ends. CDR1 and CDR2 from the germline V gene are KGHSH and LQKENI. The CDR3 is 17 amino acids.

The rearrangement uses TRBV7-8 and TRBJ1-5; possible D gene TRBD1, 5 bases. This CDR3 has 18 amino acids. V was clipped by 5 bases and J by 6 bases, with 26 bases between them. Germline values: CDR1 SGHVS, CDR2 FQNEAQ. The CDR3 here is CASSPLPSSRVIIQPQHF. The DNA for the CDR3 is TGTGCCAGCAGCCCCCTCCCCTCGAGCAGGGTAATAATTCAGCCCCAGCATTTT.

V is TRBV2 and J is TRBJ1-5, with TRBD1 identical over 8 bases. The CDR3 sequence is 14 residues long. CDR1 is SNHLY and CDR2 is FYNNEI in the germline V gene. J was trimmed by 7 bases and V by 5 bases; bases with no gene match: 7. The CDR3 reads CASSRQGAGQPQHF. As DNA, the CDR3 is TGTGCCAGCAGTCGGCAGGGGGCCGGGCAGCCCCAGCATTTT.

The chain is built from TRBV15 and TRBJ1-5, with 9 bases lining up with TRBD1. This CDR3 spans 20 amino acids. CDR1 and CDR2 from the germline V gene are LNHNV and YYDKDF (reference sequence). V shed 3 bases and J 1 base; nucleotides not matched to a gene: 16. The CDR3 DNA reads TGTGCCACCAGCAGGCCCGGGACAGGGTACTTTGGGGTGAGCAATCAGCCCCAGCATTTT. Translated: CATSRPGTGYFGVSNQPQHF.

The chain employs TRBV6-6 and TRBJ1-1, with D possibly matching TRBD1 (6 bases). The germline V and J ends were trimmed by 0 bases and 3 bases, with 14 bases remaining between them. The CDR3 consists of 16 residues. Germline values: CDR1 MNHNY, CDR2 SVGAGI (reference sequence). CDR3: CASSYSMGGPDTEAFF. In nucleotides, the CDR3 is TGTGCCAGCAGTTACTCCATGGGGGGGCCGGACACTGAAGCTTTCTTT.